This TCR beta chain was sequenced in a study of T-cell reconstitution after alpha-beta-depleted transplantation in children. V was cut by 0 bases and J by 2 bases, with 13 bases left in between. Germline lookup yields CDR1 LGHNA and CDR2 YSLEER. CDR3 length equals 16 residues. Preparation of the TCRbeta library involved a method that used unique molecular identifiers. TCRdb reprocessed the PCR reads via MiXCR and lists one record per CDR3 protein. This sample has almost 500,000 distinct CDR3 sequences, with around 12% found just once. Ten or more counts support this clonotype. The gene calls are TRBV4-3 and TRBJ1-2; a possible D gene is TRBD1 (6 bases). This clonotype was obtained from a human donor who donated a stem cell graft to a child with combined immunodeficiency. Here the sequenced sample was PBMCs from the stem cell graft donor, taken from the stem cell graft. The CDR3 is CASSQDRNRENYGYTF. CDR3 nucleotide sequence: TGCGCCAGCAGCCAAGATAGGAACAGGGAGAACTATGGCTACACCTTC.